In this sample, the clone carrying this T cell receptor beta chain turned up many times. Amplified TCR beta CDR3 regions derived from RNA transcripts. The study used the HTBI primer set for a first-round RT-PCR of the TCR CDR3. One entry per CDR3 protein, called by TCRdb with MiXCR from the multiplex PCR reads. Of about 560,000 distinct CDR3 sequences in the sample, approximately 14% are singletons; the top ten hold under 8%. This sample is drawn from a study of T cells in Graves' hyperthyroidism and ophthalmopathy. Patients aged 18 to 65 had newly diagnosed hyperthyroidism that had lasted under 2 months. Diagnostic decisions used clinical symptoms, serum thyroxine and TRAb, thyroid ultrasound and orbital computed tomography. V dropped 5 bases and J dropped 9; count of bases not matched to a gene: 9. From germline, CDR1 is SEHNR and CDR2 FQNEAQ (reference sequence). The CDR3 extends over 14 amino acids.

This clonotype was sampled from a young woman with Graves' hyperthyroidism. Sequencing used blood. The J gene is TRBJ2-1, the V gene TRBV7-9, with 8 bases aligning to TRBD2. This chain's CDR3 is CASSTSGRRAEQFF. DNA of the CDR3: TGTGCCAGCAGCACTAGCGGACGGAGAGCTGAGCAGTTCTTC.